This entry lists 3 T cell receptor beta chains sequenced from one sample in a study of cytomegalovirus exposure and HLA in healthy donors (dated by TCRdb to about 2017). Library preparation employed the immunoSEQ multiplex PCR assay. The multiplex PCR relied on a mix of 60 forward primers for TCR Vbeta segments and 13 reverse primers for TCR Jbeta segments. As stored in TCRdb, this immuneACCESS dataset retains in-frame rearrangements with V and J assigned. A fraction of the clones does not appear; measured against another copy, unresolved V genes explain less than half of the discrepancy, and the remainder lacks a known reason. The sample table lists approximately 160,000 clones, 65% to 80% of them with a count of one. Over 2.5% of the sample is in the top ten clones. The specimen was PBMCs. The receptor source for this set is a woman aged 50 to 60 in good health and CMV-seropositive.

This chain connects TRBV29-1 to TRBJ1-5, with 10 bases fitting TRBD1. The CDR3 extends over 15 amino acids. The junction had 12 bases not matched to a gene; V was cut back by 7 bases and J by 6 bases. CDR1 is SQVTM and CDR2 is ANQGSEA in the germline V gene. The CDR3 coding sequence is TGCAGCGCTTCTAAAGGGACAGGGGATGGTCAGCCCCAGCATTTT. Protein product: CSASKGTGDGQPQHF.

The chain recombines TRBV7-2 with TRBJ1-4, with D tentatively TRBD1 (6 bases). Germline-derived CDR1 and CDR2 are SGHTA and FQGNSA. V was clipped by 4 bases and J by 3 bases, with 21 bases between them. The CDR3 extends over 18 amino acids. The CDR3, as DNA: TGTGCCAGCAGCTGGGGCCCGACAGGATTAGGATCTAATGAAAAACTGTTTTTT. Its translation is CASSWGPTGLGSNEKLFF.

This clone was detected only once. V is TRBV5-1 and J is TRBJ2-6; no clear D. This CDR3 is 15 amino acids long. The germline V gene has CDR1 SGHRS and CDR2 YFSETQ. V lost 2 bases and J 2 bases, leaving 8 bases between the germline ends. The CDR3 nucleotides read TGCGCCAGCAGCTTAAGACAACCTGGGGCCAACGTCCTGACTTTC. This sequence encodes CASSLRQPGANVLTF. Combining the CDR3 with reference TRBV5-1 and TRBJ2-6 gives the whole variable domain KAGVTQTPRYLIKTRGQQVTLSCSPISGHRSVSWYQQTPGQGLQFLFEYFSETQRNKGNFPGRFSGRQFSNSRSEMNVSTLELGDSALYLCASSLRQPGANVLTFGAGSRLTVL.